This T cell receptor (beta chain) comes out of a study of glioma-infiltrating T cells. Study results and caveats: CDR3 overlap between tissue and blood was very small.

The CDR3 has 12 residues. The V gene's germline CDR1 is SGHTA and CDR2 FQGNSA. This clonotype was seen a few times. The target antigen is unknown. One end of the junction fails to match germline, which may point to a read error. TCR alpha and beta CDR3 regions were amplified from RNA using iRepertoire nested multiplex PCR. TCRdb re-called the multiplex PCR reads through MiXCR, storing one row per CDR3 protein. The sample consists of more than 20,000 distinct CDR3 sequences, 20% to 25% of them appearing once. The TCR originated in a human donor with low-grade glioma or glioblastoma, undergoing nonglioma brain surgery, or in good health (not recorded which). The J gene is TRBJ1-2, the V gene TRBV7-2; the D gene is possibly TRBD1 (5 bases). Sample: glioma tissue, nonneoplastic brain tissue, or PBMCs (not recorded which). CDR3 nucleotides: TGTGCCCGCAGCTCGGGGGTAAAACTCGACACCTTC. It specifies CARSSGVKLDTF.